A selection of T cell receptor beta chains follows, all from one sample in a study of blood T cell repertoires in COVID-19. Sequencing used immunoSEQ multiplex PCR; TCRdb keeps in-frame clones, though not all of them. This sample has just over 300,000 clones, with around 90% found just once. Sequencing was performed on PBMCs or T cells enriched from blood (not recorded which). These TCRs come from a woman younger than 30 with acute COVID-19. CDR3s include the opening cysteine and the closing phenylalanine or tryptophan. D genes are given only for firm matches. Clone size is given for some rows only: seen once, a few or many times, or a class if the clone is expanded.

cdr3_nt: TGCGCCAGCAGCTTGCAACAGGATTACGAGCAGTACTTC
cdr3_aa: CASSLQQDYEQYF
v_call: TRBV5-1
clone_size: -
d_call: -
j_call: TRBJ2-7

cdr3_nt: TGTGCCAGCAGTCCACAGGGCCGCACTGAAGCTTTCTTT
cdr3_aa: CASSPQGRTEAFF
v_call: TRBV12-3/TRBV12-4
clone_size: -
d_call: -
j_call: TRBJ1-1

cdr3_nt: TGTGCCAGCAGCTTCGGCTCGGGTAACACTGAAGCTTTCTTT
cdr3_aa: CASSFGSGNTEAFF
v_call: TRBV5-6
clone_size: few
d_call: -
j_call: TRBJ1-1

cdr3_nt: TGCAGCGTTGAAGGGGTCGGGGGAACGCAGTATTTT
cdr3_aa: CSVEGVGGTQYF
v_call: TRBV29-1
clone_size: -
d_call: -
j_call: TRBJ2-3

cdr3_nt: TGTGCCAGCAGCCGCCCCGGAAGCGGCCGTTTTGAGACCCAGTACTTC
cdr3_aa: CASSRPGSGRFETQYF
v_call: TRBV28
clone_size: once
d_call: -
j_call: TRBJ2-5

cdr3_nt: TGTGCCAGTACGGGGGCTAGCGGGAGTTACGAGCAGTACTTC
cdr3_aa: CASTGASGSYEQYF
v_call: TRBV19
clone_size: -
d_call: TRBD2
j_call: TRBJ2-7

cdr3_nt: TGTGCCAGCAGTCCCCTACGAGAGACCCAGTACTTC
cdr3_aa: CASSPLRETQYF
v_call: TRBV2
clone_size: -
d_call: -
j_call: TRBJ2-5

cdr3_nt: TGTGCCAGTAGTATAGATCTCCCGACAGGGGCCTCTGGCTACACCTTC
cdr3_aa: CASSIDLPTGASGYTF
v_call: TRBV19
clone_size: -
d_call: TRBD1
j_call: TRBJ1-2

cdr3_nt: TGTGCCATCAGTGAGTCGAAGATAGCTGAAGCTTTCTTT
cdr3_aa: CAISESKIAEAFF
v_call: TRBV10-3
clone_size: -
d_call: -
j_call: TRBJ1-1

cdr3_nt: TGTGCCAGCAGCGATCCGTTTAGACAGGGGGCGCGTATGAACTATGGCTACACCTTC
cdr3_aa: CASSDPFRQGARMNYGYTF
v_call: TRBV2
clone_size: -
d_call: TRBD1
j_call: TRBJ1-2

cdr3_nt: TGTGCCAGCAGTCACACTGCCGGGACATCAAACGTGGGAAAACTGTTTTTT
cdr3_aa: CASSHTAGTSNVGKLFF
v_call: TRBV5-6
clone_size: -
d_call: -
j_call: TRBJ1-4

cdr3_nt: TGTGCCAGCAGTTTGAGGTGGCTATATAATGAAAAACTGTTTTTT
cdr3_aa: CASSLRWLYNEKLFF
v_call: TRBV27
clone_size: -
d_call: -
j_call: TRBJ1-4

cdr3_nt: TGTGCCAGCAGTTACGGGGGAGGCGGGGTCGCCGGGGAGCTGTTTTTT
cdr3_aa: CASSYGGGGVAGELFF
v_call: TRBV6-5
clone_size: -
d_call: -
j_call: TRBJ2-2

cdr3_nt: TGTGCCAGCAGCTTATTTACTAGCGGGAGGGCCTACAATGAGCAGTTCTTC
cdr3_aa: CASSLFTSGRAYNEQFF
v_call: TRBV7-2
clone_size: -
d_call: TRBD2
j_call: TRBJ2-1

cdr3_nt: TGTGCCAGCAGTTACGGAGCAGGGGCGGGTCAGCCCCAGCATTTT
cdr3_aa: CASSYGAGAGQPQHF
v_call: TRBV6-5
clone_size: -
d_call: -
j_call: TRBJ1-5

cdr3_nt: TGTGCCAGCACGCTCATGGGCCTTCCCCGTGGCTACACCTTC
cdr3_aa: CASTLMGLPRGYTF
v_call: TRBV28
clone_size: once
d_call: -
j_call: TRBJ1-2

cdr3_nt: TGCGCCAGTACACCCTCTGGGGCCAACGTCCTGACTTTC
cdr3_aa: CASTPSGANVLTF
v_call: TRBV10-2
clone_size: -
d_call: -
j_call: TRBJ2-6

cdr3_nt: TGTGCCAGCAGCCCGGACAGGGAAGTTGGCTATGGCTACACCTTC
cdr3_aa: CASSPDREVGYGYTF
v_call: TRBV7-3
clone_size: -
d_call: TRBD1
j_call: TRBJ1-2

cdr3_nt: TGTGCCAGCAGTTCACCCGTTTGGAGGGAGAACACTGAAGCTTTCTTT
cdr3_aa: CASSSPVWRENTEAFF
v_call: TRBV28
clone_size: -
d_call: -
j_call: TRBJ1-1

cdr3_nt: TGTGCCAGCAGCCGCTCCGGGACAGGGCCCTACGAGCAGTACTTC
cdr3_aa: CASSRSGTGPYEQYF
v_call: TRBV4-2
clone_size: -
d_call: TRBD1
j_call: TRBJ2-7

cdr3_nt: TGTGCCAGCAGCAAGCTAGCGGTGGCGAATTACGAGCAGTACTTC
cdr3_aa: CASSKLAVANYEQYF
v_call: TRBV21-1
clone_size: -
d_call: -
j_call: TRBJ2-7

cdr3_nt: TGTGCCAGCTCACCGGGGACTAGCGGCTACAATGAGCAGTTCTTC
cdr3_aa: CASSPGTSGYNEQFF
v_call: TRBV18
clone_size: -
d_call: TRBD2
j_call: TRBJ2-1

cdr3_nt: TGTGCCAGCAGCTGGGGCCTGTCGGGCGAGCAGTACTTC
cdr3_aa: CASSWGLSGEQYF
v_call: TRBV12-3/TRBV12-4
clone_size: -
d_call: -
j_call: TRBJ2-7

cdr3_nt: TGCAGCGTTGGATCAGGGTATACAAGCGAGCAGTACTTC
cdr3_aa: CSVGSGYTSEQYF
v_call: TRBV29-1
clone_size: -
d_call: -
j_call: TRBJ2-7

cdr3_nt: TGTGCCAGCAGCTTAGCGGGACAGGGGAGGGTCCGAGGGCAGCCCCAGCATTTT
cdr3_aa: CASSLAGQGRVRGQPQHF
v_call: TRBV7-9
clone_size: -
d_call: TRBD1
j_call: TRBJ1-5

cdr3_nt: TGTGCCAGCAGTTTGGAGGGGCCGACCTATGGCTACACCTTC
cdr3_aa: CASSLEGPTYGYTF
v_call: TRBV28
clone_size: -
d_call: -
j_call: TRBJ1-2

cdr3_nt: TGTGCCAGCAGCGTAGAGCAGGGTATTCCTGGGGCCAACGTCCTGACTTTC
cdr3_aa: CASSVEQGIPGANVLTF
v_call: TRBV9
clone_size: -
d_call: -
j_call: TRBJ2-6

cdr3_nt: TGTGCCAGCAGTTTTAGGGGGAACTACGAGCAGTACTTC
cdr3_aa: CASSFRGNYEQYF
v_call: TRBV12-3/TRBV12-4
clone_size: -
d_call: -
j_call: TRBJ2-7